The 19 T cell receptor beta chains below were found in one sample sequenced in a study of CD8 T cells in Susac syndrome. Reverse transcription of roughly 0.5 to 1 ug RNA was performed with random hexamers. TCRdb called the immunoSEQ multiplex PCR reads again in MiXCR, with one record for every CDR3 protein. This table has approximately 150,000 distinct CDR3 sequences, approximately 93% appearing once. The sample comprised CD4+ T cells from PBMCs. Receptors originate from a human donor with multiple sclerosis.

The CDR3, as DNA: TGTGCCATCAGTGAAGGGGAAGGCAGGGGCGCATCTGGCTACACCTTC. This translates into CAISEGEGRGASGYTF. The rearrangement links TRBV10-3 to TRBJ1-2; TRBD1 might be the D (6 bases). Germline V gene lookup returns CDR1 ENHRY and CDR2 SYGVKD. CDR3 length: 16 amino acids. Trimming pared 3 bases from V and 7 bases from J, leaving 21 bases between.

In DNA, the CDR3 is TGTGCCAGTAGTATTTCATGGGGCCAAGAGACCCAGTACTTC. Protein: CASSISWGQETQYF. The chain is built from TRBV19 and TRBJ2-5; unclear D gene. Germline V gene sequence: CDR1 LNHDA, CDR2 SQIVND (reference sequence). CDR3 length: 14 residues. V was shortened by 3 bases and J by 1 base, with 9 bases between the two germline ends. The whole variable domain, filled in from reference TRBV19 and TRBJ2-5, reads DGGITQSPKYLFRKEGQNVTLSCEQNLNHDAMYWYRQDPGQGLRLIYYSQIVNDFQKGDIAEGYSVSREKKESFPLTVTSAQKNPTAFYLCASSISWGQETQYFGPGTRLLVL.

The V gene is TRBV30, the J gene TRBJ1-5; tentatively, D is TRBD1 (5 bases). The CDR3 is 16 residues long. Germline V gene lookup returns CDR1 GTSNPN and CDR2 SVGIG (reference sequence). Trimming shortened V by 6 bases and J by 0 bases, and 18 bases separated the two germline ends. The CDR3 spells CACNKGDPYSNQPQHF. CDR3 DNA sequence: TGTGCCTGCAACAAAGGGGACCCCTATAGCAATCAGCCCCAGCATTTT.

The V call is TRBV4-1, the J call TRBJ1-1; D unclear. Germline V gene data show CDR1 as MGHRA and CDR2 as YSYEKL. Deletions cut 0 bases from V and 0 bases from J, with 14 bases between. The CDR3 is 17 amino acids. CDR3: CASSQDPEAAMNTEAFF. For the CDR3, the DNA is TGCGCCAGCAGCCAAGATCCTGAGGCGGCCATGAACACTGAAGCTTTCTTT.

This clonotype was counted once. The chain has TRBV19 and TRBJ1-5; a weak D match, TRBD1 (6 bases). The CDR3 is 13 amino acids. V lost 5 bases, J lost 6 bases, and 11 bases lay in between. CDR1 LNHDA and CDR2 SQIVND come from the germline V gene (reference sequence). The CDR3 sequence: CASSSDSSQPQHF. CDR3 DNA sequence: TGTGCCAGTAGTTCGGACAGCTCTCAGCCCCAGCATTTT.

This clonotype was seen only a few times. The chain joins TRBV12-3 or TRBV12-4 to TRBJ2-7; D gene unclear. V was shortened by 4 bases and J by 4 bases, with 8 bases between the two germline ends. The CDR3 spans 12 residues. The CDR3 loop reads CASSSGGYEQYF. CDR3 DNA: TGTGCCAGCAGTTCTGGTGGTTACGAGCAGTACTTC.

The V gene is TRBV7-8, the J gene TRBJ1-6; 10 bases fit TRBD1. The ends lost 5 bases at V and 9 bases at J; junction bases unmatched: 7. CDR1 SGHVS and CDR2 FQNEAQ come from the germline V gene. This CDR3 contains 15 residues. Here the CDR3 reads CASSTWDRGTSPLHF. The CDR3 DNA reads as TGTGCCAGCAGCACCTGGGACAGGGGCACTTCACCCCTCCACTTT.

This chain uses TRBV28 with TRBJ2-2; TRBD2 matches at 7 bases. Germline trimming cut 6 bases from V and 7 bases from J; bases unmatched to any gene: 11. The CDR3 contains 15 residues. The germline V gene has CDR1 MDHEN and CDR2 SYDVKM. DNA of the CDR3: TGTGCCAGCAGCCCGACTAGCTTAAGAGTCGGGGAGCTGTTTTTT. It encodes CASSPTSLRVGELFF. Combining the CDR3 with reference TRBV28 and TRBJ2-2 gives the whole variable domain DVKVTQSSRYLVKRTGEKVFLECVQDMDHENMFWYRQDPGLGLRLIYFSYDVKMKEKGDIPEGYSVSREKKERFSLILESASTNQTSMYLCASSPTSLRVGELFFGEGSRLTVL.

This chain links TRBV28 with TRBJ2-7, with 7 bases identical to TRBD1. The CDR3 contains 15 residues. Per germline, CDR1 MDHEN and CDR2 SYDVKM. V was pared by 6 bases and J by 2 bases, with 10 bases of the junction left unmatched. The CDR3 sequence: CASSPIDRATYEQYF. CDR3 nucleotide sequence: TGTGCCAGCAGCCCCATCGACAGGGCAACCTACGAGCAGTACTTC.

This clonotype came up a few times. The CDR3 region has the DNA TGCGCCAGCAGCTTGGAAGGTGGGACCCAGTACTTC. It codes for CASSLEGGTQYF. The V call is TRBV5-1, the J call TRBJ2-5; D unresolved. This CDR3 contains 12 residues. CDR1 SGHRS and CDR2 YFSETQ come from the germline V gene. V lost 0 bases and J 7 bases, leaving 7 bases between the germline ends.

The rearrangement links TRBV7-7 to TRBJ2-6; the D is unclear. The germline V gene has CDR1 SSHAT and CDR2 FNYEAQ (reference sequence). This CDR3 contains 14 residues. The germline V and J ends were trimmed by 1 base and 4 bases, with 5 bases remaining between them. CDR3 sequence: CASSLVRGANVLTF. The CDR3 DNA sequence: TGTGCCAGCAGCTTAGTCCGAGGGGCCAACGTCCTGACTTTC.

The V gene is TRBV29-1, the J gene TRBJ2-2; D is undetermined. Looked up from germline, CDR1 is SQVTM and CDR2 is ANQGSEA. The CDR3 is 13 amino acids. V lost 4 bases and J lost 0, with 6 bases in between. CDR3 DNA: TGCAGCGTTGGGAACCCGAACACCGGGGAGCTGTTTTTT. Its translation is CSVGNPNTGELFF.

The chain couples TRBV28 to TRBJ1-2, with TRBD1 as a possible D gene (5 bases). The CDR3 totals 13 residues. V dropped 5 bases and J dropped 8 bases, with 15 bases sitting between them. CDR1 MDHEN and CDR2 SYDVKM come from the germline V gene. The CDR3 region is CASSLNFPGGYTF. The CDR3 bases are TGTGCCAGCAGTCTAAATTTCCCAGGGGGCTACACCTTC.

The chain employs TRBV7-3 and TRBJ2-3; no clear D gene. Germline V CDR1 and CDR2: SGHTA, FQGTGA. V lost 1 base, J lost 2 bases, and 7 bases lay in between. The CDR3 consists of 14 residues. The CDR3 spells CASSLSSDTDTQYF. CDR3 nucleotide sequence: TGTGCCAGCAGCTTAAGCAGCGACACAGATACGCAGTATTTT.

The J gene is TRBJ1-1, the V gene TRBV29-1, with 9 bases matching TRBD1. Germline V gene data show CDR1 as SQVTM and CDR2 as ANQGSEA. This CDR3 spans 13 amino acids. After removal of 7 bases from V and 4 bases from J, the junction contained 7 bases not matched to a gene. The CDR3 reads CSGGLDRGTEAFF. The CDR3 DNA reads TGCAGCGGAGGCCTGGACAGGGGCACTGAAGCTTTCTTT.

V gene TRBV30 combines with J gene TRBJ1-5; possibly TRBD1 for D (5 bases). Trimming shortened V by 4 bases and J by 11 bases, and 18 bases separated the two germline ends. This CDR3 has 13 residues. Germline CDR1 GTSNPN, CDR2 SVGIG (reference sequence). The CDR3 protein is CAWKRGDSRTQHF. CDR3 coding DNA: TGTGCCTGGAAGCGGGGTGACAGCCGAACCCAGCATTTT.

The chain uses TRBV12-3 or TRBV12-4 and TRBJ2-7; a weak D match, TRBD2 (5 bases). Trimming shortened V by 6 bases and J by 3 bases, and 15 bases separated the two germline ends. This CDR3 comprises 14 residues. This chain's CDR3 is CASSPRSGIYEQYF. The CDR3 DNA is TGTGCCAGCAGCCCCCGTTCCGGGATCTACGAGCAGTACTTC.

The CDR3 nucleotides read TGTGCCACAAGGGCCCGGGGTCGAGAGACCCAGTACTTC. Translating it yields CATRARGRETQYF. The chain has TRBV7-6 and TRBJ2-5; TRBD2 might be the D (5 bases). Germline loops: CDR1 SGHVS, CDR2 FNYEAQ. Trimming took off 10 bases at V and 4 bases at J, with 16 bases between the two ends. The CDR3 loop spans 13 amino acids.

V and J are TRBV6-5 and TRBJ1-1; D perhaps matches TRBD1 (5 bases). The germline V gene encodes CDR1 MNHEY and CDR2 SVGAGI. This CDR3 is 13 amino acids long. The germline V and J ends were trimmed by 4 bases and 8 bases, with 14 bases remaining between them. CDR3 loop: CASSSRPWTEAFF. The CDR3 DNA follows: TGTGCCAGCAGTTCTCGCCCTTGGACAGAAGCTTTCTTT.